A single sample gave rise to the 29 T cell receptor beta chains below, sequenced in a study of T cell repertoires in cytomegalovirus infection. These receptors lack a known antigen. TCRdb itself ran the reads through MiXCR, one entry per CDR3 protein. This table has approximately 76,000 distinct CDR3 sequences, 35% to 45% appearing once. The sequences come from CD8+ T cells from cultured PBMCs, collected from culture after CMV antigen stimulation. The receptors shown here come from a human donor in good health (CMV status not recorded). Some clones in this sample may be carry-over from other donors' samples.

This clonotype has just a few counts. V and J are TRBV4-1 and TRBJ1-1, with no clear D. Germline V gene sequence: CDR1 MGHRA, CDR2 YSYEKL. CDR3 length: 15 amino acids. Trimming removed 1 base at V and 1 base at J, with 10 bases between. CDR3 protein: CASSQGRVGNTEAFF. CDR3 bases: TGCGCCAGCAGCCAAGGAAGGGTTGGGAACACTGAAGCTTTCTTT.

The chain has TRBV29-1 and TRBJ2-7; D unresolved. CDR3 size: 11 residues. Trimming took off 5 bases at V and 3 bases at J, with 8 bases between the two ends. Germline loops: CDR1 SQVTM, CDR2 ANQGSEA. The DNA for the CDR3 is TGCAGCGTTACTCAGGTCTACGAGCAGTACTTC. It yields the protein CSVTQVYEQYF.

This clonotype was seen a few times. The chain carries TRBV28 and TRBJ1-4; no firm D call. Germline lookup yields CDR1 MDHEN and CDR2 SYDVKM. V lost 11 bases and J 3 bases, leaving 13 bases between the germline ends. The CDR3 covers 13 residues. The CDR3 sequence: CAGNRRANEKLFF. The DNA of the CDR3 is TGTGCCGGCAACCGACGGGCTAATGAAAAACTGTTTTTT.

The chain has TRBV4-2 and TRBJ2-7; D is perhaps TRBD2 (5 bases). The germline V gene has CDR1 LGHNA and CDR2 YNFKEQ. The CDR3 is 13 amino acids. Trimming cost V 11 bases and J 6 bases, with 20 bases left between them. The CDR3 region has the DNA TGTGCCTCGGAGGCGTCGGAAGTGGGCGAGCAGTACTTC. The encoded protein is CASEASEVGEQYF.

The chain has TRBV10-2 and TRBJ1-1; TRBD1 might be the D (5 bases). The CDR3 contains 14 residues. CDR1 and CDR2 (germline): WSHSY, SAAADI. V was shortened by 7 bases and J by 1 base, with 13 bases between the two germline ends. The chain's CDR3 is CASNPGFANTEAFF. The CDR3 DNA reads TGCGCCAGCAACCCAGGGTTCGCGAACACTGAAGCTTTCTTT.

The sample holds a few counts of this clonotype. The chain is built from TRBV6-5 and TRBJ2-5; D call uncertain. This CDR3 has 15 residues. V was cut by 2 bases and J by 5 bases, with 15 bases left in between. Germline V gene lookup returns CDR1 MNHEY and CDR2 SVGAGI. The CDR3 region is CASSYRAPSSETQYF. The DNA for the CDR3 is TGTGCCAGCAGTTACAGGGCACCCTCATCGGAGACCCAGTACTTC.

There are a few counts of this clonotype. In DNA form, the CDR3 reads TGCGCCAGCAGCCATGCCGGGACAGGGGATGAAAAACTGTTTTTT. Its protein product is CASSHAGTGDEKLFF. The chain recombines TRBV4-1 with TRBJ1-4; 10 nucleotides align to TRBD1. The CDR3 spans 15 residues. Germline V gene data show CDR1 as MGHRA and CDR2 as YSYEKL. Germline trimming cut 3 bases from V and 6 bases from J; bases unmatched to any gene: 4.

The chain links TRBV19 to TRBJ2-5; D might be TRBD1 or TRBD2, each matching 6 bases. The CDR3 loop spans 15 amino acids. V shed 3 bases and J shed 2 bases, with 13 bases lying between them. Germline V gives CDR1 LNHDA, CDR2 SQIVND (reference sequence). The CDR3 protein is CASSMGGGGQETQYF. DNA for the CDR3: TGTGCCAGTAGTATGGGGGGCGGCGGGCAAGAGACCCAGTACTTC.

In this sample, this clonotype turned up a few times. This chain links TRBV12-3 or TRBV12-4 with TRBJ2-5, with 8 nucleotides matching TRBD1. CDR3 length: 16 amino acids. Germline trimming cut 4 bases from V and 2 bases from J; bases unmatched to any gene: 9. The CDR3 region has the DNA TGTGCCAGCAGTTGGGGTTTGGGGACAGGACAAGAGACCCAGTACTTC. Translated: CASSWGLGTGQETQYF.

This clonotype showed up just a few times. The chain employs TRBV6-1 and TRBJ1-1; D remains unclear. CDR1 is MNHNS, CDR2 SASEGT, per germline. Trimming removed 2 bases from V and 0 bases from J, with 4 bases in between. CDR3 length: 13 amino acids. In DNA form, the CDR3 reads TGTGCCAGCAGTGAAAGGCTGAACACTGAAGCTTTCTTT. The encoded protein is CASSERLNTEAFF.

This clonotype turned up a few times. The chain has TRBV6-2 or TRBV6-3 and TRBJ1-4; a weak D match, TRBD1 (5 bases). V lost 5 bases and J 6 bases, leaving 16 bases between the germline ends. Germline CDR1 MNHEY, CDR2 SVGEGT. The CDR3 runs to 15 residues. CDR3 coding DNA: TGTGCCAGCAGTGTCGCCTCCGGGACGCATGAAAAACTGTTTTTT. Translated: CASSVASGTHEKLFF.

The genes are TRBV28 and TRBJ1-6; D gene ambiguous. CDR3 length: 16 residues. Germline values: CDR1 MDHEN, CDR2 SYDVKM. The germline V and J ends were trimmed by 6 bases and 4 bases, with 16 bases remaining between them. The CDR3 DNA reads TGTGCCAGCAGCCCCGAGGCGACTACTTATAATTCACCCCTCCACTTT. This codes for CASSPEATTYNSPLHF.

V is TRBV12-5 and J is TRBJ1-5; no definite D call. V gave up 0 bases and J gave up 7 bases, with 13 bases separating them. The CDR3 consists of 15 residues. Germline lookup yields CDR1 LGHNT and CDR2 FRNRAP. The CDR3 here is CASGLVLDPGQPQHF. The CDR3 DNA follows: TGTGCTAGTGGTTTGGTACTGGACCCGGGGCAGCCCCAGCATTTT.

This clonotype has more than one count but fewer than ten. The rearrangement uses TRBV7-2 and TRBJ2-2; no definite D call. The CDR3 extends over 14 amino acids. The ends were cut back, 3 bases at V and 8 bases at J, with 13 bases in the middle. The germline CDR1 and CDR2 sequences are SGHTA and FQGNSA. CDR3 loop: CASSFLLVGGELFF. CDR3 DNA sequence: TGTGCCAGCAGCTTTCTGTTAGTTGGAGGGGAGCTGTTTTTT.

The chain joins TRBV27 to TRBJ1-4; the match to TRBD1 covers 8 bases. Germline-derived CDR1 and CDR2 are MNHEY and SMNVEV (reference sequence). With 6 bases clipped from V and 6 bases from J, the junction kept 9 bases outside the gene matches. The CDR3 covers 15 residues. CDR3 nucleotide sequence: TGTGCCAGCAGCGAGCAGGGGGCTCGATATGAAAAACTGTTTTTT. This encodes CASSEQGARYEKLFF.

The rearrangement joins TRBV7-9 to TRBJ1-4; D not resolved. This CDR3 is 12 amino acids long. V was trimmed by 3 bases and J by 5 bases, leaving 4 bases between them. Looked up from germline, CDR1 is SEHNR and CDR2 is FQNEAQ (reference sequence). For the CDR3, the DNA is TGTGCCAGCAGCTTGGGGAATGAAAAACTGTTTTTT. Amino acids: CASSLGNEKLFF.

This chain connects TRBV5-5 to TRBJ1-1; no clear D. With 2 bases removed from V and 5 bases from J, the gap between germline ends came to 7 bases. CDR1 and CDR2 from the germline V gene are SGHKS and YYEKEE (reference sequence). This CDR3 has 12 amino acids. CDR3 in amino acids: CASSFPFTEAFF. CDR3 in DNA: TGTGCCAGCAGCTTCCCATTTACTGAAGCTTTCTTT.

This sequence joins TRBV7-9 and TRBJ1-1; D is possibly TRBD1 (6 bases). The CDR3 length is 13 residues. The V gene lost 5 bases and the J gene lost 9 bases, with 16 bases spanning the gap. The germline V gene encodes CDR1 SEHNR and CDR2 FQNEAQ (reference sequence). CDR3 bases: TGTGCCAGCAGCCTAACAGGGCTGCCGAAAGCTTTCTTT. The encoded protein is CASSLTGLPKAFF.

This clonotype was observed many times. The gene calls are TRBV7-2 and TRBJ2-2; no reliable D call. The germline gives CDR1 SGHTA, CDR2 FQGNSA. This CDR3 has 16 amino acids. With 5 bases removed from V and 0 bases from J, the gap between germline ends came to 13 bases. CDR3 in DNA: TGTGCCAGCAGCCAAGAAGCGCGATCGAACACCGGGGAGCTGTTTTTT. Protein product: CASSQEARSNTGELFF.

V gene TRBV2 combines with J gene TRBJ2-1; either TRBD1 or TRBD2 may fit D (6 bases each). The CDR3 sequence is 14 residues long. V was clipped by 4 bases and J by 6 bases, with 13 bases between them. From germline, CDR1 is SNHLY and CDR2 FYNNEI. The CDR3 sequence: CASSATRGLNEQFF. DNA of the CDR3: TGTGCCAGCAGTGCTACCCGGGGGCTCAATGAGCAGTTCTTC.

This clonotype came up a few times. The rearrangement uses TRBV7-6 and TRBJ2-3, with 8 bases that match TRBD1. The germline V gene encodes CDR1 SGHVS and CDR2 FNYEAQ. The CDR3 is 15 residues long. V trimming: 3 bases; J trimming: 6 bases; junction bases outside the gene matches: 8. The CDR3 reads CASSFRQGRSDTQYF. In DNA form, the CDR3 reads TGTGCCAGCAGCTTTAGACAGGGGAGATCGGATACGCAGTATTTT.

This chain connects TRBV19 to TRBJ1-5, with TRBD1 as a possible D gene (6 bases). This CDR3 has 13 amino acids. Germline V gene sequence: CDR1 LNHDA, CDR2 SQIVND (reference sequence). Trimming took 5 bases from V and 5 from J, leaving 10 bases between them. CDR3 in amino acids: CASSDRSDQPQHF. The CDR3 DNA follows: TGTGCCAGTAGTGACAGGTCGGATCAGCCCCAGCATTTT.

The chain employs TRBV3-1 and TRBJ2-7; perhaps TRBD2 as D (5 bases). The V gene's germline CDR1 is LGHDT and CDR2 YNNKEL (reference sequence). CDR3 length: 13 amino acids. V was clipped by 4 bases and J by 3 bases, with 10 bases between them. CDR3 protein: CASSLVRDYEQYF. For the CDR3, the DNA is TGTGCCAGCAGCCTCGTTCGGGACTACGAGCAGTACTTC.

This rearrangement joins TRBV27 to TRBJ2-7, with D tentatively TRBD1 (6 bases). This CDR3 spans 14 amino acids. Germline V lookup: CDR1 MNHEY, CDR2 SMNVEV (reference sequence). Between the trimmed V and J ends, which lost 5 bases and 5 bases, there was a span of 16 bases. This CDR3 is CASSAQGIWDEQYF. CDR3 DNA sequence: TGTGCCAGCAGTGCCCAGGGGATTTGGGACGAGCAGTACTTC.

This clonotype was detected once. The rearrangement uses TRBV25-1 and TRBJ1-3, with D unresolved. This CDR3 contains 16 residues. Germline V gives CDR1 MGHDK, CDR2 SYGVNS. V was shortened by 1 base and J by 0 bases, with 10 bases between the two germline ends. The CDR3 DNA reads as TGTGCCAGCAGTGAATTACGGGGAGACTCTGGAAACACCATATATTTT. This sequence encodes CASSELRGDSGNTIYF.

The chain carries TRBV19 and TRBJ2-1; D possibly uses TRBD1 or TRBD2 (5 bases each). This CDR3 spans 15 amino acids. Trimming removed 3 bases from V and 6 bases from J, with 15 bases in between. Germline lookup yields CDR1 LNHDA and CDR2 SQIVND (reference sequence). The CDR3 sequence: CASSMDLMGVNEQFF. The CDR3 DNA follows: TGTGCCAGTAGTATGGATCTTATGGGGGTCAATGAGCAGTTCTTC.

The J gene is TRBJ2-5, the V gene TRBV19; D possibly corresponds to TRBD1 (6 bases). This CDR3 has 16 residues. The V end was cut by 7 bases, the J end by 1 base, with 19 bases between. Looked up from germline, CDR1 is LNHDA and CDR2 is SQIVND (reference sequence). The CDR3 loop is CASIGRGILGQETQYF. CDR3 nucleotides: TGTGCCAGTATCGGCAGGGGTATTCTAGGCCAAGAGACCCAGTACTTC. Using reference TRBV19 and TRBJ2-5 for the parts outside the CDR3, the full variable domain is DGGITQSPKYLFRKEGQNVTLSCEQNLNHDAMYWYRQDPGQGLRLIYYSQIVNDFQKGDIAEGYSVSREKKESFPLTVTSAQKNPTAFYLCASIGRGILGQETQYFGPGTRLLVL.

This clonotype appeared a few times. V is TRBV4-3 and J is TRBJ2-2, with TRBD2 identical over 7 bases. CDR3 size: 18 residues. V trimming: 1 base; J trimming: 6 bases; junction bases outside the gene matches: 14. In germline, CDR1 is LGHNA, CDR2 YSLEER. In DNA form, the CDR3 reads TGCGCCAGCAGCCAAGTAGGCCCTTTCGGGGGGTTTGCCGGGGAGCTGTTTTTT. Its translation is CASSQVGPFGGFAGELFF.

The chain employs TRBV28 and TRBJ2-7; TRBD1 aligns across 9 bases. The CDR3 totals 16 residues. Germline CDR1 reads MDHEN; CDR2 reads SYDVKM. V was pared by 5 bases and J by 1 base, with 9 bases of the junction left unmatched. CDR3 DNA sequence: TGTGCCAGCAGTCCTTTGGGACAGGGTCCTTCCTACGAGCAGTACTTC. It translates to CASSPLGQGPSYEQYF.